This T cell receptor beta chain came from a study of T cell repertoires in cytomegalovirus infection. A single record per CDR3 protein comes from TCRdb applying MiXCR to the reads. The sample includes approximately 910,000 distinct CDR3 sequences, about a third seen only once; the top ten take around 15%. Study-wide results and caveats: Of the TCR beta families, the public ones yielded a cumulative frequency that identified carriers of CMV plus the relevant HLA. Within the response measured ex vivo, HLA-C-restricted CMV-specific TCR beta clonotypes were dominant.

This clonotype was seen a handful of times. Its target is unknown. The TCR sequence derives from a human donor in good health (CMV status not recorded). Some clones in this sample may be carry-over from other donors' samples. Sequences were derived from cultured CD8+ T cells from PBMCs, sampled from culture after CMV antigen stimulation.

The CDR3 reads CASSGPGNYGYTF. The CDR3 DNA is TGTGCCAGCAGTGGCCCCGGGAACTATGGCTACACCTTC. V gene TRBV6-1 combines with J gene TRBJ1-2; no firm D call. Germline loops: CDR1 MNHNS, CDR2 SASEGT. V shed 4 bases and J shed 2 bases, with 8 bases lying between them. The CDR3 is made up of 13 amino acids.